These 17 T cell receptor beta chains were all obtained from the same sample, sequenced in a study of blood T cell repertoires in COVID-19. Method: immunoSEQ multiplex PCR; TCRdb's copy keeps in-frame clones and lacks some. Among over 250,000 clones listed, around nine tenths were seen once. Sequenced material: peripheral blood. All receptors come from an older woman with COVID-19, enrolled during active disease.

Note on this clone: The same CDR3 arises from other DNA sequences in this sample as well. This sequence joins TRBV27 and TRBJ2-2, with D possibly matching TRBD2 (6 bases). There are 14 residues in the CDR3. Deletions cut 5 bases from V and 0 bases from J, with 7 bases between. Germline V gene sequence: CDR1 MNHEY, CDR2 SMNVEV (reference sequence). In DNA form, the CDR3 reads TGTGCCAGCAGTAGACTAGCGAACACCGGGGAGCTGTTTTTT. It encodes CASSRLANTGELFF.

The CDR3 DNA reads as TGTGCCAGCAGCTCAAAGATGAGCGTCGGGGAGCGTACCTTC. Translating it yields CASSSKMSVGERTF. The chain joins TRBV7-2 to TRBJ1-2; D unclear. Trimming shortened V by 4 bases and J by 14 bases, and 23 bases separated the two germline ends. Germline V gene lookup returns CDR1 SGHTA and CDR2 FQGNSA. The CDR3 loop spans 14 amino acids.

V and J are TRBV28 and TRBJ2-7; D is undetermined. The CDR3 length is 10 residues. Germline V CDR1 and CDR2: MDHEN, SYDVKM. Trimming removed 6 bases at V and 6 bases at J, with 6 bases between. CDR3 residues: CASSSREQYF. In DNA, the CDR3 is TGTGCCAGCAGCTCCCGCGAGCAGTACTTC.

This chain links TRBV7-9 with TRBJ2-2, with 8 bases identical to TRBD1. V was pared by 4 bases and J by 3 bases, with 4 bases of the junction left unmatched. Germline V gene sequence: CDR1 SEHNR, CDR2 FQNEAQ (reference sequence). This CDR3 has 15 amino acids. The CDR3 spells CASSSGTGYTGELFF. The CDR3 DNA reads as TGTGCCAGCAGCTCAGGGACAGGTTACACCGGGGAGCTGTTTTTT.

The chain is built from TRBV18 and TRBJ2-5, with no clear D. This CDR3 is 14 amino acids long. The germline V gene encodes CDR1 KGHSH and CDR2 LQKENI. V lost 0 bases and J 3 bases, leaving 8 bases between the germline ends. This chain's CDR3 is CASSPPATKETQYF. The CDR3 DNA reads TGTGCCAGCTCACCACCGGCAACTAAAGAGACCCAGTACTTC. The entire variable domain, with the rest obtained from reference TRBV18 and TRBJ2-5, is as follows: NAGVMQNPRHLVRRRGQEARLRCSPMKGHSHVYWYRQLPEEGLKFMVYLQKENIIDESGMPKERFSAEFPKEGPSILRIQQVVRGDSAAYFCASSPPATKETQYFGPGTRLLVL.

The chain links TRBV7-9 to TRBJ2-7, with 9 nucleotides matching TRBD2. In germline, CDR1 is SEHNR, CDR2 FQNEAQ (reference sequence). V gave up 5 bases and J gave up 2 bases; unmatched junction bases: 7. This CDR3 has 15 residues. CDR3 coding DNA: TGTGCCAGCAGCCGACTAGCGGATTTCGCCTACGAGCAGTACTTC. Protein: CASSRLADFAYEQYF.

This chain uses TRBV24-1 with TRBJ1-5; TRBD1 might be the D (6 bases). With 5 bases removed from V and 4 bases from J, the gap between germline ends came to 11 bases. This CDR3 is 14 amino acids long. Germline V gene sequence: CDR1 KGHDR, CDR2 SFDVKD. This chain's CDR3 is CATSGGGPNQPQHF. DNA for the CDR3: TGTGCCACCAGTGGCGGGGGGCCGAATCAGCCCCAGCATTTT.

This clone was observed a single time. The chain combines TRBV25-1 with TRBJ2-5; 10 bases fit TRBD2. Germline V gene sequence: CDR1 MGHDK, CDR2 SYGVNS. J was trimmed by 4 bases and V by 6 bases; bases with no gene match: 8. The CDR3 totals 15 residues. CDR3 sequence (DNA): TGTGCCAGCAGAAAAGCGGGAGGGCCCGGAGAGACCCAGTACTTC. It encodes CASRKAGGPGETQYF.

The CDR3: CASSLALNTGELFF. DNA of the CDR3: TGTGCCAGCAGCCTCGCTCTAAACACCGGGGAGCTGTTTTTT. The J gene is TRBJ2-2, the V gene TRBV5-5; D is uncertain. This CDR3 comprises 14 residues. The V and J ends lost 4 bases and 2 bases respectively, with 9 bases between them. Germline V gives CDR1 SGHKS, CDR2 YYEKEE (reference sequence).

The rearrangement uses TRBV7-2 and TRBJ2-7, with D maybe TRBD2 (7 bases). The CDR3 length is 17 residues. V lost 0 bases and J lost 0, with 15 bases in between. Germline V gene data show CDR1 as SGHTA and CDR2 as FQGNSA. CDR3 amino acids: CASSLASAGASSYEQYF. In DNA, the CDR3 is TGTGCCAGCAGCTTAGCTTCGGCGGGGGCGAGCTCCTACGAGCAGTACTTC.

The chain recombines TRBV7-3 with TRBJ1-2, with D tentatively TRBD1 (6 bases). The V end was cut by 5 bases, the J end by 4 bases, with 17 bases between. Germline-derived CDR1 and CDR2 are SGHTA and FQGTGA. This CDR3 is built from 15 residues. CDR3 in amino acids: CASSTTAGDRYGYTF. The CDR3 DNA reads TGTGCCAGCAGCACGACGGCAGGGGATCGCTATGGCTACACCTTC.

This clone occurred a few times. The chain employs TRBV5-8 and TRBJ2-7, with D tentatively TRBD2 (6 bases). CDR1 is SGHTS, CDR2 YDEGEE, per germline. The CDR3 extends over 13 amino acids. The V gene lost 6 bases and the J gene lost 11 bases, with 21 bases spanning the gap. The CDR3 here is CASNPRGEVWEYF. The CDR3 DNA is TGTGCCAGCAACCCTCGAGGGGAGGTATGGGAGTACTTC.

The chain combines TRBV11-3 with TRBJ2-3; D not certain. V shed 0 bases and J shed 5 bases, with 3 bases lying between them. The germline V gene encodes CDR1 SGHNT and CDR2 YENEEA. This CDR3 comprises 12 residues. The CDR3 nucleotides are TGTGCCAGCAGCTTAGACAAAGATACGCAGTATTTT. This sequence encodes CASSLDKDTQYF.

The chain joins TRBV2 to TRBJ2-1; D possibly corresponds to TRBD1 (6 bases). The V end lost 0 bases, the J end lost 2 bases, and 8 bases lay between the germline ends. Germline values: CDR1 SNHLY, CDR2 FYNNEI. There are 15 residues in the CDR3. The CDR3 protein is CASSEARQAYNEQFF. DNA for the CDR3: TGTGCCAGCAGTGAAGCGAGACAGGCCTACAATGAGCAGTTCTTC.

J is TRBJ1-5 and V is TRBV7-2; 7 nucleotides agree with TRBD1. The CDR3 sequence is 14 residues long. Germline V gene lookup returns CDR1 SGHTA and CDR2 FQGNSA. Unmatched junction bases numbered 8, after V lost 5 bases and J lost 7 bases. The CDR3 nucleotides are TGTGCCAGCAGCCCAACAGGGGTAAGACAGCCCCAGCATTTT. This gives the protein CASSPTGVRQPQHF. The entire variable domain, with the rest obtained from reference TRBV7-2 and TRBJ1-5, is as follows: GAGVSQSPSNKVTEKGKDVELRCDPISGHTALYWYRQSLGQGLEFLIYFQGNSAPDKSGLPSDRFSAERTGGSVSTLTIQRTQQEDSAVYLCASSPTGVRQPQHFGDGTRLSIL.

This clone was detected once. A read error is the likely source, as a far larger clone sits one nucleotide away. The chain employs TRBV28 and TRBJ1-2; possibly TRBD1 for D (6 bases). V gave up 4 bases and J gave up 2 bases, with 8 bases separating them. This CDR3 is 13 amino acids long. Per germline, CDR1 MDHEN and CDR2 SYDVKM. The CDR3 nucleotides read TGTGCCAGCAGTTCCCAGGGGAACTATGGCTACACCTTC. Protein: CASSSQGNYGYTF.

This clone was seen only a few times. This sequence joins TRBV5-6 and TRBJ1-3, with 9 bases matching TRBD1. Germline V gives CDR1 SGHDT, CDR2 YYEEEE. The CDR3 is 16 amino acids. The V and J ends lost 4 bases and 0 bases, in that order; junction bases with no gene match: 5. This CDR3 is CASSGRTGASGNTIYF. In DNA form, the CDR3 reads TGTGCCAGCAGCGGGAGGACAGGGGCCTCTGGAAACACCATATATTTT.